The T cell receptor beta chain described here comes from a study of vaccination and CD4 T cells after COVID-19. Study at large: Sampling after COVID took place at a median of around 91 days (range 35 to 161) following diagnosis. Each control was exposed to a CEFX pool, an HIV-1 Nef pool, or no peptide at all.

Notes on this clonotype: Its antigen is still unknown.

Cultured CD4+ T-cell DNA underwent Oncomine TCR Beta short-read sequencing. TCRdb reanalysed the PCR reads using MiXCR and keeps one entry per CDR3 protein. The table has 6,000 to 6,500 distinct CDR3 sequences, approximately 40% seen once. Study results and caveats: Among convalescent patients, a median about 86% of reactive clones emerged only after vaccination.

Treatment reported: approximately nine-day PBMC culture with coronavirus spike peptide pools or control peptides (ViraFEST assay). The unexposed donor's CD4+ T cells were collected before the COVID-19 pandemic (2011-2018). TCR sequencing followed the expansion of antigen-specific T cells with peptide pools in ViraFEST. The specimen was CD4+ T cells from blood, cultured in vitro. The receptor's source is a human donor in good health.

In DNA form, the CDR3 reads TGTGCCAGCAGCTTATCCAACTCTGGAAACACCATATATTTT. It encodes CASSLSNSGNTIYF. The rearrangement joins TRBV7-9 to TRBJ1-3; D ambiguous. The V and J ends lost 2 bases and 0 bases respectively, with 5 bases between them. CDR1 is SEHNR, CDR2 FQNEAQ, per germline (reference sequence). This CDR3 has 14 amino acids.